The 27 T cell receptor beta chains given below trace back to one sample, sequenced in a study of T cell repertoires in cytomegalovirus infection. TCRdb re-called the reads with MiXCR, one entry per CDR3 protein. Of under 800,000 distinct CDR3 sequences in the sample, approximately 24% were seen once. The sequenced sample was CD8+ T cells from PBMCs. All receptors come from a human donor in good health (CMV status not recorded). Some clones in this sample may be carry-over from other donors' samples.

On this clonotype itself: One end of the junction fails to match germline, which may point to a read error. The rearrangement uses TRBV18 and TRBJ2-1; the match to TRBD1 covers 9 bases. The CDR3 sequence is 16 residues long. Germline loops: CDR1 KGHSH, CDR2 LQKENI. CDR3 in DNA: TGTACCAGCTCACCAGGAGGACAGGGGAATTACAATGAGCAGTTCTTC. Translated, it gives CTSSPGGQGNYNEQFF.

This clonotype was detected only a few times. The chain employs TRBV6-2 or TRBV6-3 and TRBJ2-7; D may match TRBD1 or TRBD2 (5 bases each). The CDR3 extends over 15 amino acids. Looked up from germline, CDR1 is MNHEY and CDR2 is SVGEGT. Trimming took off 2 bases at V and 5 bases at J, with 16 bases between the two ends. DNA of the CDR3: TGTGCCAGCAGTTACGGGGACCATCCCGTCAACGAGCAGTACGTC. Amino acid sequence: CASSYGDHPVNEQYV.

This clonotype was observed a handful of times. A single base separates this from a much larger clone, so it may be a read error. This chain links TRBV7-9 with TRBJ2-5; no definite D call. Between the trimmed V and J ends, which lost 5 bases and 3 bases, there was a span of 4 bases. The length of the CDR3 is 11 residues. Germline V gives CDR1 SEHNR, CDR2 FQNEAQ (reference sequence). The CDR3 is CASSREETQYF. The CDR3 DNA sequence: TGTGCCAGCAGCCGCGAAGAGACCCAGTACTTC.

About this clonotype itself: Germline and junction disagree at one end, which may indicate a read error. The chain uses TRBV9 and TRBJ2-1, with D possibly TRBD1 on 6 matching bases. Looked up from germline, CDR1 is SGDLS and CDR2 is YYNGEE. This CDR3 is built from 17 residues. The CDR3 reads CASSVTRGGPATNGQFF. CDR3 nucleotides: TGTGCCAGCAGCGTAACCCGTGGGGGCCCCGCGACGAATGGGCAGTTCTTC. The entire variable domain, with the rest obtained from reference TRBV9 and TRBJ2-1, is as follows: DSGVTQTPKHLITATGQRVTLRCSPRSGDLSVYWYQQSLDQGLQFLIQYYNGEERAKGNILERFSAQQFPDLHSELNLSSLELGDSALYFCASSVTRGGPATNGQFFGPGTRLTVL.

The rearrangement joins TRBV7-9 to TRBJ1-2, with D possibly being TRBD1 (5 bases). Between the trimmed V and J ends, which lost 5 bases and 2 bases, there was a span of 12 bases. The CDR3 is 14 amino acids. Germline V gives CDR1 SEHNR, CDR2 FQNEAQ (reference sequence). The CDR3 sequence: CASSPGRMNYGYTF. CDR3 bases: TGTGCCAGCAGCCCGGGACGGATGAACTATGGCTACACCTTC.

V usage is TRBV12-3 or TRBV12-4 and J usage is TRBJ2-7, with D unresolved. Trimming took off 4 bases at V and 3 bases at J, with 16 bases between the two ends. This CDR3 is built from 15 residues. The CDR3 here is CASSSACSMDYEQYF. The CDR3 DNA is TGTGCCAGCAGTTCGGCGTGCTCCATGGACTACGAGCAGTACTTC.

J is TRBJ1-5 and V is TRBV19, with TRBD1 identical over 8 bases. Trimming removed 7 bases from V and 2 bases from J; junction bases left unmatched: 4. Germline loops: CDR1 LNHDA, CDR2 SQIVND (reference sequence). The CDR3 has 14 amino acids. The CDR3 coding sequence is TGTGCCAGTAAAGCACAGGGGGGCAATCAGCCCCAGCATTTT. This translates into CASKAQGGNQPQHF.

This clonotype was counted a few times. The V call is TRBV28, the J call TRBJ1-2; D may be TRBD1 (6 bases). The CDR3 sequence is 13 residues long. Trimming stripped 4 bases from V and 7 bases from J, with 13 bases between. The V gene's germline CDR1 is MDHEN and CDR2 SYDVKM. Here the CDR3 reads CASSSNRAGGYTF. Written as DNA, the CDR3 is TGTGCCAGCAGTTCCAACAGGGCAGGTGGCTACACCTTC.

At least ten counts were recorded for this clonotype. This sequence joins TRBV7-9 and TRBJ1-2; TRBD1 might be the D (5 bases). From germline, CDR1 is SEHNR and CDR2 FQNEAQ (reference sequence). V lost 2 bases and J 8 bases, leaving 12 bases between the germline ends. This CDR3 is built from 13 residues. The DNA for the CDR3 is TGTGCCAGCAGCTTACCAAGGGGTTACGGCTACACCTTC. This codes for CASSLPRGYGYTF.

In this sample, this clonotype turned up a few times. The chain carries TRBV10-3 and TRBJ2-7; no reliable D call. The V gene's germline CDR1 is ENHRY and CDR2 SYGVKD. Deletions cut 4 bases from V and 1 base from J, with 17 bases between. The CDR3 consists of 16 residues. CDR3 sequence (DNA): TGTGCCATCAGTGTACCAACCTTTACTATTTCCTACGAGCAGTACGTC. Amino acids: CAISVPTFTISYEQYV.

In its sample, this clonotype was seen once. The rearrangement links TRBV7-2 to TRBJ2-3; D unclear. This CDR3 has 15 residues. Deletions cut 2 bases from V and 0 bases from J, with 9 bases between. Germline V gene data show CDR1 as SGHTA and CDR2 as FQGNSA. The CDR3 region has the DNA TGTGCCAGCAGCTTAAACTACCTTAGCACAGATACGCAGTATTTT. Its translation is CASSLNYLSTDTQYF.

The V gene is TRBV6-5, the J gene TRBJ2-1, with 9 bases identical to TRBD1. This CDR3 is 15 amino acids long. The J segment lost 2 bases and the V segment lost 4 bases, leaving 3 bases of the junction unmatched. Germline V gene lookup returns CDR1 MNHEY and CDR2 SVGAGI. The CDR3 region is CASSFHRGPYNEQFF. The CDR3 region has the DNA TGTGCCAGCAGTTTCCACAGGGGGCCCTACAATGAGCAGTTCTTC.

At least ten counts were recorded for this clonotype. This sequence joins TRBV6-2 or TRBV6-3 and TRBJ2-1, with 7 positions matching TRBD2. Losses at the gene ends were 7 bases for V and 4 bases for J; bases not matched to a gene: 13. The CDR3 loop spans 16 amino acids. CDR1 and CDR2 from the germline V gene are MNHEY and SVGEGT. CDR3 in amino acids: CASTVRRTGGYNEQFF. DNA for the CDR3: TGTGCCAGCACCGTGCGGAGAACGGGGGGTTACAATGAGCAGTTCTTC.

Only a few counts were recorded for this clonotype. The V and J genes are TRBV14 and TRBJ2-2, with D perhaps TRBD1 or TRBD2 (5 bases each). V was trimmed by 0 bases and J by 4 bases, leaving 12 bases between them. This CDR3 is built from 16 residues. CDR1 is SGHDN and CDR2 is FVKESK in the germline V gene. The CDR3 DNA reads as TGTGCCAGCAGCCAAGATATCAGGGCGGGCACCGGGGAGCTGTTTTTT. Translated, it gives CASSQDIRAGTGELFF. Full variable domain (outside the CDR3, taken from reference TRBV14 and TRBJ2-2): EAGVTQFPSHSVIEKGQTVTLRCDPISGHDNLYWYRRVMGKEIKFLLHFVKESKQDESGMPNNRFLAERTGGTYSTLKVQPAELEDSGVYFCASSQDIRAGTGELFFGEGSRLTVL.

The table lists this clonotype with many counts. This chain connects TRBV7-2 to TRBJ2-7; D is perhaps TRBD1 (6 bases). V was pared by 3 bases and J by 2 bases, with 8 bases between. CDR3 length: 13 amino acids. The germline V gene encodes CDR1 SGHTA and CDR2 FQGNSA. CDR3 loop: CASSFGQTYEQYV. DNA of the CDR3: TGTGCCAGCAGCTTCGGACAGACCTACGAGCAGTACGTC.

This clonotype was picked up a small number of times. The rearrangement joins TRBV6-2 or TRBV6-3 to TRBJ2-7; D is unresolved. Germline CDR1 and CDR2: MNHEY and SVGEGT. This CDR3 has 14 amino acids. The V gene lost 2 bases and the J gene lost 1 base, with 9 bases spanning the gap. The CDR3 here is CASSYGRPSYEQYV. DNA of the CDR3: TGTGCCAGCAGTTACGGGCGCCCTTCCTACGAGCAGTACGTC.

This chain connects TRBV13 to TRBJ2-1, with 7 bases identical to TRBD2. In germline, CDR1 is PRHDT, CDR2 FYEKMQ (reference sequence). This CDR3 spans 14 amino acids. Unmatched junction bases numbered 4, after V lost 6 bases and J lost 2 bases. CDR3 sequence: CASRRGRAYNEQFF. The DNA of the CDR3 is TGTGCCAGCAGGCGGGGGAGGGCCTACAATGAGCAGTTCTTC.

About this clonotype: The junction differs from germline at one of its ends, possibly a read error. The chain is built from TRBV19 and TRBJ2-5, with a tentative D call TRBD2 (5 bases). This CDR3 contains 14 residues. Germline V lookup: CDR1 LNHDA, CDR2 SQIVND (reference sequence). CDR3 loop: CVSSIATFRETQYF. For the CDR3, the DNA is TGTGTCAGTAGTATAGCGACTTTTCGGGAGACCCAGTACTTC. Together with reference TRBV19 and TRBJ2-5, the CDR3 gives the full variable domain: DGGITQSPKYLFRKEGQNVTLSCEQNLNHDAMYWYRQDPGQGLRLIYYSQIVNDFQKGDIAEGYSVSREKKESFPLTVTSAQKNPTAFYLCVSSIATFRETQYFGPGTRLLVL.

This clonotype was observed many times. This sequence joins TRBV7-8 and TRBJ2-3, with 9 bases aligning to TRBD2. Germline V gene sequence: CDR1 SGHVS, CDR2 FQNEAQ. The CDR3 runs to 19 residues. Trimming removed 3 bases from V and 3 bases from J; junction bases left unmatched: 16. The CDR3 region has the DNA TGTGCCAGCAGCTTTCCCAGCGGGGGGATATCAATAGGGACAGATACGCAGTATTTT. Translation: CASSFPSGGISIGTDTQYF.

This clonotype showed up just a few times. The rearrangement uses TRBV10-3 and TRBJ1-2; 10 bases agree with TRBD1. V lost 11 bases and J lost 5; bases outside the gene matches: 2. The CDR3 extends over 11 amino acids. Germline CDR1 ENHRY, CDR2 SYGVKD. The CDR3 sequence is CAGQGEYGYTF. CDR3 bases: TGTGCCGGACAGGGGGAGTATGGCTACACCTTC.

This clonotype has a handful of counts. The chain combines TRBV28 with TRBJ1-2; perhaps TRBD1 as D (5 bases). The germline V gene has CDR1 MDHEN and CDR2 SYDVKM. This CDR3 comprises 14 residues. V lost 3 bases and J 4 bases, leaving 12 bases between the germline ends. In DNA, the CDR3 is TGTGCCAGCAGTTTTGGGACGGTCCTCTATGGCTACACCTTC. Translation gives CASSFGTVLYGYTF.

The chain joins TRBV7-2 to TRBJ2-7; perhaps TRBD2 as D (6 bases). V gave up 5 bases and J gave up 0 bases, with 14 bases separating them. The CDR3 runs 15 residues. Germline V CDR1 and CDR2: SGHTA, FQGNSA. CDR3 in DNA: TGTGCCAGCAGCCTCTCCGGGACTTTCTCCTACGAGCAGTACGTC. Translating it yields CASSLSGTFSYEQYV.

Points on this clonotype: A read error may account for a junction end that differs from germline. V is TRBV4-1 and J is TRBJ2-2, with a tentative D call TRBD2 (5 bases). Germline V gene lookup returns CDR1 MGHRA and CDR2 YSYEKL. The CDR3 consists of 14 residues. In DNA, the CDR3 is TGCGCCAGCACTCAGGAAGGGAACACCGGGAAGCTGTTTTTT. Amino acid sequence: CASTQEGNTGKLFF.

The V gene is TRBV29-1, the J gene TRBJ2-3, with 10 bases matching TRBD1. With V trimmed by 3 bases and J by 4 bases, 7 bases remained unmatched. This CDR3 region has 15 residues. Germline V gene lookup returns CDR1 SQVTM and CDR2 ANQGSEA. The CDR3 reads CSVDGGTGVADTQYF. Written as DNA, the CDR3 is TGCAGCGTTGACGGCGGGACAGGGGTGGCAGATACGCAGTATTTT.

The gene calls are TRBV6-5 and TRBJ2-4, with 7 bases fitting TRBD2. V lost 8 bases to trimming and J lost 6 bases; unmatched junction nucleotides: 7. The CDR3 sequence is 13 residues long. Per the germline V gene, CDR1 is MNHEY and CDR2 is SVGAGI. CDR3 sequence (DNA): TGTGCCAGCCTTGAACCGGGGGGAAACATTCAGTACTTC. It translates to CASLEPGGNIQYF.

CDR3 residues: CASSQAGRPYEQYF. CDR3 coding DNA: TGTGCCAGCAGCCAAGCTGGGAGGCCCTACGAGCAGTACTTC. The rearrangement links TRBV14 to TRBJ2-7, with a tentative D call TRBD2 (6 bases). The V gene lost 1 base and the J gene lost 2 bases, with 9 bases spanning the gap. This CDR3 is built from 14 residues. CDR1 SGHDN and CDR2 FVKESK come from the germline V gene.

The rearrangement uses TRBV14 and TRBJ1-1; 8 positions match TRBD1. The CDR3 extends over 15 amino acids. The J segment lost 6 bases and the V segment lost 2 bases, leaving 8 bases of the junction unmatched. CDR1 is SGHDN and CDR2 is FVKESK in the germline V gene. The CDR3 DNA sequence: TGTGCCAGCAGCCAATCCCAGGGGGCGCTTCCTGAAGCTTTCTTT. It yields the protein CASSQSQGALPEAFF.